This T cell receptor (beta chain) appears in the sequencing data of a study of molecular identifiers for immune sequencing clone quantification. The authors gated naive CD8 T cells as CD8+CD4-CCR7+CD45RA+ for sorting. TCRdb ran MiXCR on the PCR reads and lists one entry per CDR3 protein. Altogether 88,000 or so distinct CDR3 sequences are present, under 25% being singletons, with the ten largest covering more than 1%. This clonotype was observed at least ten times. Its antigen is currently unknown. Study findings and constraints: Over 98% of effector molecules, yet under 1% of naive-cell molecules, were held by clones above 20 RNA copies.

The TCR originated in a human donor in good health. Some libraries in this study had Jurkat cell RNA spiked in. The material sequenced was naive CD8+ T cells from blood, with Jurkat cell RNA spiked in. Subset reported: FACS-sorted CD8+CD4-CCR7+CD45RA+ naive T cells.

CDR3: CASGRDTEAFF. The CDR3 DNA reads TGTGCTAGTGGCAGGGACACTGAAGCTTTCTTT. The gene calls are TRBV13 and TRBJ1-1, with D possibly being TRBD1 (5 bases). The germline V gene encodes CDR1 PRHDT and CDR2 FYEKMQ (reference sequence). This CDR3 contains 11 residues.